The 18 T cell receptor beta chains below were found in one sample sequenced in a study of blood T cell repertoires in COVID-19. Some clones are missing from TCRdb's copy, which holds only in-frame ones; the method was immunoSEQ multiplex PCR. The profile shows roughly 130,000 clones, approximately 89% of them singletons. The specimen sequenced was peripheral blood. The receptors derive from a woman aged 55-70 years with acute or convalescent COVID-19.

The chain has TRBV3-1 (or the pseudogene TRBV3-2) and TRBJ2-5, with D perhaps TRBD1 (7 bases). This CDR3 contains 17 residues. CDR1 and CDR2 (germline): LGHDT, YNNKEL (reference sequence). V lost 6 bases to trimming and J lost 3 bases, with 23 bases between them. The CDR3 DNA is TGTGCCAGCAGGACCGTTCAGGGGGGAGGTTTCGAAGAGACCCAGTACTTC. Residues: CASRTVQGGGFEETQYF.

CDR3 protein: CASSLLRTSGRSHDEQFF. CDR3 nucleotides: TGTGCCAGCAGCTTACTTCGGACTAGCGGGAGGAGTCACGATGAGCAGTTCTTC. The chain combines TRBV7-3 with TRBJ2-1; 14 bases are a match to TRBD2. The CDR3 is 18 residues long. CDR1 SGHTA and CDR2 FQGTGA come from the germline V gene. The V segment lost 2 bases and the J segment 8 bases; nucleotides outside the gene matches: 11.

About this clone itself: Other DNA sequences in this specimen translate into the identical CDR3. The V gene is TRBV24-1, the J gene TRBJ1-2; D unresolved. Germline V lookup: CDR1 KGHDR, CDR2 SFDVKD. The V gene lost 2 bases and the J gene lost 8 bases, with 5 bases spanning the gap. CDR3 length: 11 residues. CDR3 in amino acids: CATSDSVGYTF. The CDR3 DNA is TGTGCCACCAGTGATTCTGTGGGCTACACCTTC.

This CDR3 is CASSLEGVRGAEAFF. Written as DNA, the CDR3 is TGTGCCAGCAGCTTAGAAGGGGTTCGGGGGGCTGAAGCTTTCTTT. The chain carries TRBV11-2 and TRBJ1-1; a possible D gene is TRBD1 (5 bases). The V end was cut by 0 bases, the J end by 6 bases, with 14 bases between. The germline CDR1 and CDR2 sequences are SGHAT and FQNNGV. This CDR3 region has 15 residues.

The gene calls are TRBV28 and TRBJ1-2; D is undetermined. The CDR3 has 11 amino acids. V was pared by 9 bases and J by 5 bases, with 10 bases between. CDR1 is MDHEN and CDR2 is SYDVKM in the germline V gene. Written as DNA, the CDR3 is TGTGCCAGTGGACTGGGGTATGGCTACACCTTC. Its translation: CASGLGYGYTF.

The chain couples TRBV7-8 to TRBJ1-5, with 8 bases identical to TRBD1. V trimming: 1 base; J trimming: 0 bases; junction bases outside the gene matches: 5. Germline V gene sequence: CDR1 SGHVS, CDR2 FQNEAQ. This CDR3 region has 17 residues. The CDR3 DNA reads TGTGCCAGCAGCTTAGGAGGACAGGGCGCTAGCAATCAGCCCCAGCATTTT. Translated: CASSLGGQGASNQPQHF.

V usage is TRBV19 and J usage is TRBJ1-1, with D uncertain. The germline V gene has CDR1 LNHDA and CDR2 SQIVND (reference sequence). V lost 4 bases and J lost 1, with 13 bases in between. The CDR3 is made up of 15 amino acids. The CDR3 nucleotides are TGTGCCAGTAGTAGGGCAGAAACCCCGAACACTGAAGCTTTCTTT. Translating it yields CASSRAETPNTEAFF.

This rearrangement joins TRBV12-5 to TRBJ2-2; D not certain. The CDR3 runs 15 residues. Germline V lookup: CDR1 LGHNT, CDR2 FRNRAP. V was pared by 2 bases and J by 2 bases, with 9 bases between. The CDR3 region has the DNA TGTGCTAGTGGTTTGTCGGCAGGAAACACCGGGGAGCTGTTTTTT. It translates to CASGLSAGNTGELFF. Based on the CDR3 plus reference TRBV12-5 and TRBJ2-2, the full variable domain is DARVTQTPRHKVTEMGQEVTMRCQPILGHNTVFWYRQTMMQGLELLAYFRNRAPLDDSGMPKDRFSAEMPDATLATLKIQPSEPRDSAVYFCASGLSAGNTGELFFGEGSRLTVL.

This rearrangement joins TRBV24-1 to TRBJ2-2; D is perhaps TRBD2 (5 bases). Germline V CDR1 and CDR2: KGHDR, SFDVKD. CDR3 size: 14 residues. V lost 9 bases and J lost 2, with 12 bases in between. In DNA form, the CDR3 reads TGTGCCACCGTCAGTCTAGCCAACACCGGGGAGCTGTTTTTT. As protein: CATVSLANTGELFF.

V is TRBV7-2 and J is TRBJ2-1; weak D call: TRBD1 (5 bases). Per the germline V gene, CDR1 is SGHTA and CDR2 is FQGNSA. This CDR3 contains 15 residues. V was cut by 1 base and J by 7 bases, with 14 bases left in between. Written as DNA, the CDR3 is TGTGCCAGCAGCTTAGAGAGACAGAACTATAATGAGCAGTTCTTC. Amino acid sequence: CASSLERQNYNEQFF. Variable domain in full (rest from reference TRBV7-2 and TRBJ2-1): GAGVSQSPSNKVTEKGKDVELRCDPISGHTALYWYRQSLGQGLEFLIYFQGNSAPDKSGLPSDRFSAERTGGSVSTLTIQRTQQEDSAVYLCASSLERQNYNEQFFGPGTRLTVL.

The V and J genes are TRBV6-6 and TRBJ2-7; 12 nucleotides align to TRBD1. With 5 bases clipped from V and 4 bases from J, the junction kept 6 bases outside the gene matches. Germline CDR1 is MNHNY and CDR2 is SVGAGI (reference sequence). This CDR3 has 15 residues. The chain's CDR3 is CASSKPGQGAYEQYF. As DNA, the CDR3 is TGTGCCAGCAGTAAACCGGGACAGGGGGCATACGAGCAGTACTTC.

This clone appeared once. The chain combines TRBV9 with TRBJ1-1; D is unresolved. V gave up 0 bases and J gave up 7 bases, with 13 bases separating them. The length of the CDR3 is 14 residues. Germline CDR1 reads SGDLS; CDR2 reads YYNGEE. CDR3 sequence (DNA): TGTGCCAGCAGCGTAGGGCAGGCTGTCAATGAAGCTTTCTTT. As protein: CASSVGQAVNEAFF.

In its sample, this clone was seen a few times. J is TRBJ1-6 and V is TRBV9; D ambiguous. V lost 3 bases to trimming and J lost 0 bases, with 7 bases between them. The CDR3 consists of 15 residues. CDR1 is SGDLS and CDR2 is YYNGEE in the germline V gene. The CDR3 bases are TGTGCCAGCAGCGGAAACAGCTCCTATAATTCACCCCTCCACTTT. This translates into CASSGNSSYNSPLHF. The full variable domain, rest sourced from reference TRBV9 and TRBJ1-6, is DSGVTQTPKHLITATGQRVTLRCSPRSGDLSVYWYQQSLDQGLQFLIQYYNGEERAKGNILERFSAQQFPDLHSELNLSSLELGDSALYFCASSGNSSYNSPLHFGNGTRLTVT.

The V call is TRBV12-5, the J call TRBJ2-5, with D perhaps matching TRBD1 (7 bases). The V gene's germline CDR1 is LGHNT and CDR2 FRNRAP. V was pared by 2 bases and J by 2 bases, with 12 bases between. The CDR3 loop spans 15 amino acids. The CDR3 protein is CASGLRAGGQETQYF. In nucleotides, the CDR3 is TGTGCTAGTGGTTTGCGCGCAGGGGGGCAAGAGACCCAGTACTTC.

In its sample, this clone was seen once. This chain links TRBV18 with TRBJ1-4; D not certain. V lost 4 bases and J lost 7, with 13 bases in between. This CDR3 has 14 residues. Germline V gives CDR1 KGHSH, CDR2 LQKENI. The CDR3 sequence is CASSLSSEGEKLFF. The CDR3 bases are TGTGCCAGCTCACTTTCCTCCGAGGGTGAAAAACTGTTTTTT.

Concerning this clone itself: Its ends do not fully match the called genes, so a read error is possible. The genes are TRBV11-1 and TRBJ2-1, with 8 bases lining up with TRBD2. Germline V CDR1 and CDR2: SGHAT, FQDESV (reference sequence). The CDR3 extends over 14 amino acids. The CDR3 nucleotides are TGTGCCAGCAGCCCGGGGGAGCGGGAGCTGGTTCCCCTCTTC. Amino acid sequence: CASSPGERELVPLF.

V is TRBV11-2 and J is TRBJ2-2; 8 nucleotides line up with TRBD2. J lost 6 bases, V lost 0 bases, and 3 bases had no gene match. The CDR3 contains 15 residues. Germline CDR1 and CDR2: SGHAT and FQNNGV. CDR3 DNA: TGTGCCAGCAGCTTAGATAGGGGACTAGCCGGGGAGCTGTTTTTT. Protein product: CASSLDRGLAGELFF. Drawing the rest from reference TRBV11-2 and TRBJ2-2, the complete variable domain is EAGVAQSPRYKIIEKRQSVAFWCNPISGHATLYWYQQILGQGPKLLIQFQNNGVVDDSQLPKDRFSAERLKGVDSTLKIQPAKLEDSAVYLCASSLDRGLAGELFFGEGSRLTVL.

A single count supports this clone. CDR3 in DNA: TGTGCCAGCAGCTTTGCTAGCGGGAGGGACAATGAGCAGTTCTTC. It specifies CASSFASGRDNEQFF. This chain links TRBV11-1 with TRBJ2-1, with 12 bases fitting TRBD2. CDR1 is SGHAT and CDR2 is FQDESV in the germline V gene (reference sequence). This CDR3 is built from 15 residues. With V trimmed by 3 bases and J by 5 bases, 2 bases remained unmatched.